These 15 T cell receptor beta chains were all obtained from the same sample, sequenced in a study of control samples from healthy donors and cancer patients. The repertoire was sequenced with immunoSEQ multiplex PCR; TCRdb's copy has only in-frame clones and lacks some. The sample lists 70,000 or so clones; 84% were seen once. Specimen: blood. These receptors all come from a man aged 50-59 years in good health.

The V gene is TRBV6-1, the J gene TRBJ2-1; D is unclear. Germline CDR1 MNHNS, CDR2 SASEGT. Trimming removed 1 base at V and 0 bases at J, with 7 bases between. The CDR3 is 15 amino acids. The CDR3 loop is CASSEVPSSYNEQFF. The CDR3 DNA follows: TGTGCCAGCAGTGAAGTGCCTAGCTCCTACAATGAGCAGTTCTTC.

In its sample, this clone was seen a few times. The chain couples TRBV6-6 to TRBJ1-6; a weak D match, TRBD1 (5 bases). The CDR3 loop spans 14 amino acids. The V end was cut by 0 bases, the J end by 10 bases, with 10 bases between. The germline V gene encodes CDR1 MNHNY and CDR2 SVGAGI (reference sequence). The CDR3 DNA follows: TGTGCCAGCAGTTACTCCAGGGAGGGATCACCCCTCCACTTT. This sequence encodes CASSYSREGSPLHF.

V is TRBV7-2 and J is TRBJ2-7; the match to TRBD2 covers 7 bases. The CDR3 loop spans 14 amino acids. V gave up 5 bases and J gave up 1 base; unmatched junction bases: 5. Germline V gives CDR1 SGHTA, CDR2 FQGNSA. Here the CDR3 DNA reads TGTGCCAGCAGCCGGGGACTACAATCCTACGAGCAGTACTTC. Translating gives CASSRGLQSYEQYF.

The CDR3 loop is CASSLPDSPTEAFF. As DNA, the CDR3 is TGTGCCAGCAGCTTGCCCGACTCCCCCACTGAAGCTTTCTTT. The chain uses TRBV5-4 and TRBJ1-1; D remains unclear. The CDR3 covers 14 residues. Germline-derived CDR1 and CDR2 are SGHNT and YYREEE (reference sequence). V was clipped by 1 base and J by 4 bases, with 11 bases between them.

The chain recombines TRBV6-1 with TRBJ2-2; TRBD2 matches 9 bases. Trimming took 4 bases from V and 4 from J; bases not matched to a gene: 7. The CDR3 covers 16 residues. CDR1 and CDR2 (germline): MNHNS, SASEGT. In DNA, the CDR3 is TGTGCCAGCAGTGGATCCGGGACTAGCCCCACCGGGGAGCTGTTTTTT. Its translation: CASSGSGTSPTGELFF.

This chain uses TRBV27 with TRBJ2-2, with D uncertain. CDR1 is MNHEY and CDR2 is SMNVEV in the germline V gene (reference sequence). V shed 5 bases and J shed 1 base, with 8 bases lying between them. The CDR3 runs to 14 residues. The CDR3 sequence: CASSRTENTGELFF. CDR3 DNA: TGTGCCAGCAGTCGGACGGAGAACACCGGGGAGCTGTTTTTT.

This chain uses TRBV5-4 with TRBJ1-1, with TRBD1 matching 8 bases. Trimming at V came to 4 bases and at J to 1 base, leaving 6 bases not matched to a gene. This CDR3 contains 15 residues. CDR1 and CDR2 (germline): SGHNT, YYREEE (reference sequence). The CDR3 loop reads CASSQDRAPNTEAFF. The CDR3 DNA follows: TGTGCCAGCAGCCAGGACAGGGCCCCGAACACTGAAGCTTTCTTT.

The rearrangement joins TRBV13 to TRBJ1-6, with D unclear. The CDR3 is 14 amino acids. In germline, CDR1 is PRHDT, CDR2 FYEKMQ (reference sequence). The V gene lost 6 bases and the J gene lost 2 bases, with 8 bases spanning the gap. CDR3 DNA: TGTGCCAGCAGGTCCGGGACCTATAATTCACCCCTCCACTTT. Translated, it gives CASRSGTYNSPLHF.

The V gene is TRBV4-2, the J gene TRBJ1-1, with 7 bases matching TRBD1. The CDR3 sequence is 15 residues long. Germline V lookup: CDR1 LGHNA, CDR2 YNFKEQ. J gave up 1 base and V 3 bases, and 5 bases lay outside the gene matches. CDR3 DNA: TGTGCCAGCAGCCAGGTAAACAGGGGGAACACTGAAGCTTTCTTT. Protein sequence: CASSQVNRGNTEAFF.

This clone was counted a single time. V is TRBV5-6 and J is TRBJ1-6, with 10 bases matching TRBD1. Germline V gene sequence: CDR1 SGHDT, CDR2 YYEEEE. V dropped 4 bases and J dropped 9; count of bases not matched to a gene: 7. CDR3 size: 15 residues. CDR3 loop: CASSGGQGVFSPLHF. CDR3 sequence (DNA): TGTGCCAGCAGCGGAGGACAGGGGGTTTTTTCACCCCTCCACTTT.

This clone was seen a handful of times. Other DNA sequences within the sample encode an identical CDR3. V gene TRBV11-2 combines with J gene TRBJ2-5; D perhaps matches TRBD2 (5 bases). The germline V and J ends were trimmed by 0 bases and 7 bases, with 12 bases remaining between them. CDR1 SGHAT and CDR2 FQNNGV come from the germline V gene. This CDR3 comprises 14 residues. CDR3 loop: CASSLESGRGTQYF. The CDR3 DNA is TGTGCCAGCAGCTTAGAGTCGGGTCGGGGGACCCAGTACTTC.

The chain is built from TRBV29-1 and TRBJ1-1, with D possibly matching TRBD1 (6 bases). The CDR3 consists of 13 residues. Germline assignment: CDR1 SQVTM and CDR2 ANQGSEA. V was pared by 5 bases and J by 5 bases, with 15 bases between. The chain's CDR3 is CSVHRDPGTEAFF. CDR3 coding DNA: TGCAGCGTTCACAGGGACCCGGGAACTGAAGCTTTCTTT.

J is TRBJ1-2 and V is TRBV19; TRBD1 aligns across 7 bases. CDR3 size: 12 residues. Per the germline V gene, CDR1 is LNHDA and CDR2 is SQIVND (reference sequence). The ends lost 11 bases at V and 8 bases at J; junction bases unmatched: 11. CDR3 region: CAGSTGDWGYTF. CDR3 DNA: TGTGCCGGATCTACAGGGGACTGGGGCTACACCTTC.

CDR3 DNA sequence: TGTGCCAGCAGTCTCGAACCCTACAGGGGGCTCTACGAGCAGTACTTC. Translation gives CASSLEPYRGLYEQYF. V gene TRBV6-2 or TRBV6-3 combines with J gene TRBJ2-7, with 9 positions matching TRBD1. The CDR3 extends over 16 amino acids. V dropped 5 bases and J dropped 3; count of bases not matched to a gene: 11. The germline V gene has CDR1 MNHEY and CDR2 SVGEGT.

This clone was detected only once. The V and J genes are TRBV7-3 and TRBJ2-2; 10 bases fit TRBD1. The CDR3 is made up of 14 amino acids. V was pared by 4 bases and J by 9 bases, with 5 bases of the junction left unmatched. Germline CDR1 SGHTA, CDR2 FQGTGA. The CDR3: CASSSRQGARELFF. CDR3 nucleotide sequence: TGTGCCAGCAGCTCCCGACAGGGGGCTAGGGAGCTGTTTTTT.